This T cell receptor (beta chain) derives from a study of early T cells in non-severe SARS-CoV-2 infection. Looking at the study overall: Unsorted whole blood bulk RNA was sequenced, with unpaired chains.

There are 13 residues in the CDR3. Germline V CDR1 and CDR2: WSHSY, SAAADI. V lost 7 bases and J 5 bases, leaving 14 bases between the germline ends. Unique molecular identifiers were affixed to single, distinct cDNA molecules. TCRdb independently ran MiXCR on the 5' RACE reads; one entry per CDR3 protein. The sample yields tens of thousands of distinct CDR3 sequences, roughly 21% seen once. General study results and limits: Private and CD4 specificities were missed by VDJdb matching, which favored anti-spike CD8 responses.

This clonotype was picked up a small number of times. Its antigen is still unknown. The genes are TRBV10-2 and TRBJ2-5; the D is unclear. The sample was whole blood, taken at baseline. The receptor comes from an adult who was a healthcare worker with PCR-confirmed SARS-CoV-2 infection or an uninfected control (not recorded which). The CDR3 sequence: CASNAGFGETQYF. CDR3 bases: TGCGCCAGCAACGCAGGCTTCGGGGAGACCCAGTACTTC.